The 9 T cell receptor beta chains presented below share a single source sample, sequenced in a study of T-cell reconstitution after alpha-beta-depleted transplantation in children. Preparing the TCRbeta library involved the use of unique molecular identifiers. From the PCR reads, TCRdb called clonotypes with MiXCR, one entry per CDR3 protein. The sample comprises hundreds of thousands of distinct CDR3 sequences, around 15% of which are singletons, and about 41% rests with the top ten. The material sequenced was PBMCs, mostly from graft donor cells, taken 360 days after TCRalphabeta/CD19-depleted stem cell transplant. The receptors were gathered from a male patient aged 2-15 years who had a stem cell transplant for acute lymphoblastic leukemia, so the T cells may come from the graft donor.

The rearrangement uses TRBV28 and TRBJ2-2; 7 positions match TRBD2. This CDR3 comprises 17 residues. Germline V gives CDR1 MDHEN, CDR2 SYDVKM. Germline trimming cut 6 bases from V and 4 bases from J; bases unmatched to any gene: 14. The CDR3 region is CASSRLGGRIGTGELFF. The CDR3 nucleotides are TGTGCCAGCAGCCGTTTGGGGGGGAGGATCGGCACCGGGGAGCTGTTTTTT. The variable domain in full, completed from reference TRBV28 and TRBJ2-2, reads DVKVTQSSRYLVKRTGEKVFLECVQDMDHENMFWYRQDPGLGLRLIYFSYDVKMKEKGDIPEGYSVSREKKERFSLILESASTNQTSMYLCASSRLGGRIGTGELFFGEGSRLTVL.

The chain's CDR3 is CASSQGVRDTQYF. The DNA for the CDR3 is TGCGCCAGCAGCCAAGGAGTCAGGGATACGCAGTATTTT. The chain employs TRBV4-3 and TRBJ2-3; D gene unclear. The CDR3 covers 13 residues. V was trimmed by 1 base and J by 6 bases, leaving 8 bases between them. CDR1 is LGHNA, CDR2 YSLEER, per germline.

The chain is built from TRBV12-3 or TRBV12-4 and TRBJ1-3, with D tentatively TRBD1 (5 bases). The CDR3 is 16 residues long. Trimming took off 3 bases at V and 4 bases at J, with 16 bases between the two ends. The CDR3 nucleotides are TGTGCCAGCAGTTTGAGGGCAGGGCCTTTAGGAAACACCATATATTTT. Protein: CASSLRAGPLGNTIYF.

The table lists this clonotype with a few counts. This rearrangement joins TRBV5-1 to TRBJ2-1; TRBD2 matches at 9 bases. The CDR3 has 16 residues. V trimming: 6 bases; J trimming: 0 bases; junction bases outside the gene matches: 7. The V gene's germline CDR1 is SGHRS and CDR2 YFSETQ. The CDR3 region is CASTRLAADSYNEQFF. In DNA form, the CDR3 reads TGCGCCAGCACAAGACTAGCGGCCGACTCCTACAATGAGCAGTTCTTC.

A few counts support this clonotype. This chain links TRBV15 with TRBJ1-5; D not certain. With 5 bases removed from V and 0 bases from J, the gap between germline ends came to 8 bases. CDR1 is LNHNV, CDR2 YYDKDF, per germline (reference sequence). This CDR3 spans 14 amino acids. The CDR3 coding sequence is TGTGCCACCAGCGCGGCATATAGCAATCAGCCCCAGCATTTT. Residues: CATSAAYSNQPQHF.

This sequence joins TRBV7-2 and TRBJ2-1, with D perhaps TRBD1 (5 bases). Germline V gene data show CDR1 as SGHTA and CDR2 as FQGNSA. Trimming removed 5 bases at V and 7 bases at J, with 24 bases between. The CDR3 sequence is 17 residues long. The CDR3 DNA follows: TGTGCCAGCAGCCTAATACCCAGGGTAGAGCTGGCGAATGAGCAGTTCTTC. Protein: CASSLIPRVELANEQFF.

This sequence joins TRBV7-8 and TRBJ2-3; D may be TRBD2 (6 bases). V was clipped by 2 bases and J by 0 bases, with 12 bases between them. The germline CDR1 and CDR2 sequences are SGHVS and FQNEAQ. The length of the CDR3 is 16 residues. The CDR3: CASSLRESASTDTQYF. The CDR3 DNA follows: TGTGCCAGCAGCTTACGGGAGAGCGCTAGCACAGATACGCAGTATTTT.

This clonotype has more than one count but fewer than ten. The chain recombines TRBV5-1 with TRBJ2-5; D may be TRBD1 (7 bases). CDR3 length: 14 amino acids. Germline CDR1 reads SGHRS; CDR2 reads YFSETQ. Trimming pared 4 bases from V and 1 base from J, leaving 11 bases between. CDR3 amino acids: CASSAGQLQETQYF. The DNA of the CDR3 is TGCGCCAGCAGCGCGGGACAGCTCCAAGAGACCCAGTACTTC.

The rearrangement joins TRBV12-3 or TRBV12-4 to TRBJ2-1, with D tentatively TRBD2 (6 bases). The CDR3 covers 15 residues. The V end was cut by 6 bases, the J end by 4 bases, with 16 bases between. Here the CDR3 DNA reads TGTGCCAGCAGCCCCTCCGGGAGAGGTTACAATGAGCAGTTCTTC. Translated, it gives CASSPSGRGYNEQFF.